Detailed here is one T cell receptor beta chain. As yet, its antigen is unknown. This table comes from immunoSEQ multiplex PCR, and its TCRdb copy is limited to in-frame clones, with some not included. Of more than 300,000 clones listed, around 89% are singletons. These data originate in a study of Ad26.COV2.S vaccination and SARS-CoV-2 variants. Study at large: Once or twice, 56 days apart, Ad26.COV2.S was delivered intramuscularly. Study results and limitations: Non-spike TCR breadth showed similarity between vaccine and placebo recipients.

Indicated treatment: some 20 received Ad26.COV2.S at low or high dose, single or two shots; a few received placebo; per-sample allocation not given. Samples were taken on day 63 after the first vaccine or placebo injection. The vaccine delivered Wuhan-strain SARS-CoV-2 spike through an Ad26 vector. The germline V gene encodes CDR1 MNHEY and CDR2 SVGEGT. The trim removed 2 bases at V and 0 bases at J, leaving 4 bases unmatched. The CDR3 is 15 amino acids. V gene TRBV6-2 or TRBV6-3 combines with J gene TRBJ2-7; 7 bases align to TRBD1. The sample consisted of peripheral blood, taken in a trial of Ad26.COV2.S vaccine versus placebo. This TCR came from a person aged 18-65 years who received the Ad26.COV2.S COVID-19 vaccine or a placebo. CDR3 sequence: CASSYGTAISYEQYF. CDR3 DNA: TGTGCCAGCAGTTACGGGACAGCAATCTCCTACGAGCAGTACTTC.